This is a list of T cell receptor beta chains from one sample in a study of blood T cell repertoires in COVID-19. Here immunoSEQ multiplex PCR was the method, and the copy in TCRdb shows in-frame clones only, minus some. The sample holds 200,000 to 250,000 clones; 88% are singletons and the top ten take less than 3.5%. The specimen sequenced was peripheral blood. The receptor set was obtained from a woman aged 60 to 75 with acute or convalescent COVID-19. CDR3s include the opening cysteine and the closing phenylalanine or tryptophan. The D gene is left open where the match is weak. Size is stated for part of the rows, as once, few or many counts, or as a class when the clone is expanded.

D gene: .
J gene: TRBJ1-1
V gene: TRBV3-1/TRBV3-2
clone size: .
CDR3 DNA: TGTGCCAGCAGCCGAGGTGACGTGATGAACACTGAAGCTTTCTTT
CDR3 protein: CASSRGDVMNTEAFF

D gene: .
J gene: TRBJ2-3
V gene: TRBV2
clone size: .
CDR3 DNA: TGTGCCAGCAGTGAAGTCCCCCGAGGGACGCAGTATTTT
CDR3 protein: CASSEVPRGTQYF

D gene: .
J gene: TRBJ1-5
V gene: TRBV28
clone size: .
CDR3 DNA: .
CDR3 protein: CASILVKSSQPQHF

D gene: .
J gene: TRBJ1-1
V gene: TRBV3-1/TRBV3-2
clone size: .
CDR3 DNA: TGTGCCAGCAGCCAGTTTCGAGGGAACACTGAAGCTTTCTTT
CDR3 protein: CASSQFRGNTEAFF

D gene: TRBD1
J gene: TRBJ1-1
V gene: TRBV29-1
clone size: once
CDR3 DNA: TGCAGCGTCCGGACAGGGGATGAAGCTTTCTTT
CDR3 protein: CSVRTGDEAFF

D gene: TRBD1
J gene: TRBJ2-7
V gene: TRBV30
clone size: .
CDR3 DNA: TGTGCCTGGAGGATAGGACAGGGGGTAAAGCGCTACGAGCAGTACTTC
CDR3 protein: CAWRIGQGVKRYEQYF

D gene: TRBD2
J gene: TRBJ2-7
V gene: TRBV28
clone size: .
CDR3 DNA: TGTGCCAGCAGTTTGAGCGGGAGGACAGGTCCTTCCTACGAGCAGTACTTC
CDR3 protein: CASSLSGRTGPSYEQYF

D gene: TRBD1
J gene: TRBJ1-2
V gene: TRBV14
clone size: .
CDR3 DNA: TGTGCCAGCAGCCAATACGGGACAGGGGCGTATGGCTACACCTTC
CDR3 protein: CASSQYGTGAYGYTF

D gene: .
J gene: TRBJ1-6
V gene: TRBV27
clone size: .
CDR3 DNA: TGTGCCAGCAATCCGACAACGACCAATTCACCCCTCCACTTT
CDR3 protein: CASNPTTTNSPLHF

D gene: TRBD1
J gene: TRBJ1-2
V gene: TRBV19
clone size: .
CDR3 DNA: TGTGCCAGTAAATCCCTGACAGGGGGCCAAGGTGGCTACACCTTC
CDR3 protein: CASKSLTGGQGGYTF

D gene: TRBD1
J gene: TRBJ2-2
V gene: TRBV24-1
clone size: .
CDR3 DNA: TGTGCCACCAGGGACAGGGGTGGCACCGGGGAGCTGTTTTTT
CDR3 protein: CATRDRGGTGELFF

D gene: TRBD2
J gene: TRBJ2-7
V gene: TRBV19
clone size: .
CDR3 DNA: TGTGCCAGTAGTATAGATCAGACTAGCGGGAGGATCTACGAGCAGTACTTC
CDR3 protein: CASSIDQTSGRIYEQYF

D gene: TRBD2
J gene: TRBJ2-3
V gene: TRBV24-1
clone size: .
CDR3 DNA: TGTGCCACCAGTGTTAGCGGGAGGATGTCAGATACGCAGTATTTT
CDR3 protein: CATSVSGRMSDTQYF

D gene: TRBD1
J gene: TRBJ2-6
V gene: TRBV19
clone size: .
CDR3 DNA: TGTGCCAGTAGTATTTTCGGCACAGGGGGCTTCGTTTCTGGGGCCAACGTCCTGACTTTC
CDR3 protein: CASSIFGTGGFVSGANVLTF

D gene: TRBD1
J gene: TRBJ2-1
V gene: TRBV19
clone size: once
CDR3 DNA: TGTGCCAGTAGTATCATCGGGACAGGGAACAATGAGCAGTTCTTC
CDR3 protein: CASSIIGTGNNEQFF

D gene: TRBD2
J gene: TRBJ2-7
V gene: TRBV7-2
clone size: .
CDR3 DNA: TGTGCCAGCAGCCGGACTAGCGGCTACGAGCAGTACTTC
CDR3 protein: CASSRTSGYEQYF

D gene: .
J gene: TRBJ1-1
V gene: TRBV19
clone size: .
CDR3 DNA: TGTGCCAGTAGTATGAGGCAGCGAAGGCTTAACACTGAAGCTTTCTTT
CDR3 protein: CASSMRQRRLNTEAFF

D gene: .
J gene: TRBJ1-2
V gene: TRBV6-1
clone size: .
CDR3 DNA: TGTGCCAGCAGTGAAACAGGGAGCAGGTATGGCTACACCTTC
CDR3 protein: CASSETGSRYGYTF

D gene: .
J gene: TRBJ2-7
V gene: TRBV14
clone size: .
CDR3 DNA: TGTGCCAGCAGGCCAGGGTATGCTTACGAGCAGTACTTC
CDR3 protein: CASRPGYAYEQYF

D gene: .
J gene: TRBJ2-1
V gene: TRBV5-1
clone size: .
CDR3 DNA: TGCGCCAGCAGCTTGGCAAGGGGCGCGTTCAATGAGCAGTTCTTC
CDR3 protein: CASSLARGAFNEQFF

D gene: .
J gene: TRBJ2-1
V gene: TRBV7-9
clone size: once
CDR3 DNA: TGTGCCAGCAGCTTAGCGGGCGTTCCTGAGCAGTTCTTC
CDR3 protein: CASSLAGVPEQFF

D gene: TRBD2
J gene: TRBJ2-7
V gene: TRBV11-2
clone size: .
CDR3 DNA: TGTGCCAGCAGCTTATTAGCGGGGGTCTCCACCTACGAGCAGTACTTC
CDR3 protein: CASSLLAGVSTYEQYF

D gene: .
J gene: TRBJ2-2
V gene: TRBV5-1
clone size: .
CDR3 DNA: TGCGCCAGCAGCTTCCTGACAGGTCGCACCGGGGAGCTGTTTTTT
CDR3 protein: CASSFLTGRTGELFF

D gene: TRBD1
J gene: TRBJ2-3
V gene: TRBV9
clone size: once
CDR3 DNA: TGTGCCAGCAGCGTACTACCTCAGGGGGCATCAGATACGCAGTATTTT
CDR3 protein: CASSVLPQGASDTQYF

D gene: TRBD1
J gene: TRBJ1-5
V gene: TRBV7-8
clone size: .
CDR3 DNA: TGTGCCAGCAGCTCCTCGACAGGGAATCAGCCCCAGCATTTT
CDR3 protein: CASSSSTGNQPQHF

D gene: TRBD1
J gene: TRBJ1-5
V gene: TRBV19
clone size: .
CDR3 DNA: TGTGCCAGTAGTATCGCCAGGGGGCCTAATAGCAATCAGCCCCAGCATTTT
CDR3 protein: CASSIARGPNSNQPQHF

D gene: TRBD1
J gene: TRBJ2-1
V gene: TRBV5-1
clone size: .
CDR3 DNA: TGCGCCAGCAGCTTAGGGACAGGGGGCCCCAATGAGCAGTTCTTC
CDR3 protein: CASSLGTGGPNEQFF

D gene: .
J gene: TRBJ2-2
V gene: TRBV6-5
clone size: once
CDR3 DNA: TGTGCCAGCAGTTACTCGGGACGGGGGATAACCGGGGAGCTGTTTTTT
CDR3 protein: CASSYSGRGITGELFF

D gene: .
J gene: TRBJ1-3
V gene: TRBV27
clone size: .
CDR3 DNA: TGTGCCAGCAGCGCAGGACAGTCTGGAAACACCATATATTTT
CDR3 protein: CASSAGQSGNTIYF

D gene: .
J gene: TRBJ1-4
V gene: TRBV6-5
clone size: few
CDR3 DNA: TGTGCCAGCAGGGATACAGGGAGGGGTGAAAAACTGTTTTTT
CDR3 protein: CASRDTGRGEKLFF

D gene: .
J gene: TRBJ2-3
V gene: TRBV5-4
clone size: .
CDR3 DNA: TGTGCCAGCAGCCTGGTGGGCAGGGGTCCTAGCACAGATACGCAGTATTTT
CDR3 protein: CASSLVGRGPSTDTQYF